These T cell receptor beta chains were read from a single sample in a study of blood T cells in healthy people across ages. TCRdb re-called the 5' RACE reads through MiXCR, storing one row per CDR3 protein. The sample lists some 1.6 million distinct CDR3 sequences, approximately 32% occurring once. Sequencing used blood. Receptors were obtained from a woman aged 30 to 39 in good health. The CDR3 runs from the conserved cysteine through the conserved F or W. The order of the fields is clone size, J gene, V gene, D gene, CDR3 DNA, CDR3 protein. The D gene is left open where the match is weak. Rows give clone size only sometimes, using once, few, many, or a class for an expanded clone.

>NA|TRBJ2-5|TRBV5-1|NA
TGTGCCAGCAGCTGGGGGGTAGAGACCCAGTACTTC
CASSWGVETQYF
>once|TRBJ2-4|TRBV7-3|NA
TGTGCCAGCAACTTAACGGAAATAGCGGGACAGCAGTACTTC
CASNLTEIAGQQYF
>NA|TRBJ1-6|TRBV11-1|NA
TGTGCCAGCAGCGCCAACAGGTTTAGCTCCTATAATTCACCCCTCCACTTT
CASSANRFSSYNSPLHF
>NA|TRBJ1-2|TRBV4-1|NA
TGCGCCAGCAGCCAAGGTGGAGGGCGAGGCTACACCTTC
CASSQGGGRGYTF
>NA|TRBJ2-5|TRBV11-2|TRBD2
TGTGCCAGCAGGGATAGCGGGGGGGCCCGAGAGACCCAGTACTTC
CASRDSGGARETQYF
>few|TRBJ1-1|TRBV4-2|NA
TGTGCCAGCAGCCAAGATATTTACGTGGTTTCTGAAGCTTTCTTT
CASSQDIYVVSEAFF
>NA|TRBJ1-2|TRBV20-1|TRBD1
TGCAGTGCTCGGACAGGGATTGGTTATGGCTACACCTTC
CSARTGIGYGYTF
>NA|TRBJ2-2|TRBV5-1|NA
TGCGCCAGCAGCGCCAGGGGGGCTGGCGCCGGGGAGCTGTTTTTT
CASSARGAGAGELFF
>few|TRBJ2-1|TRBV25-1|NA
TGTGCCAGCAGTCCGGCCAAGAATAATGAGCAGTTCTTC
CASSPAKNNEQFF
>NA|TRBJ2-1|TRBV10-3|NA
TGTGCCTTCAGTGAGCGGTTCTTCTCCTACAATGAGCAGTTCTTC
CAFSERFFSYNEQFF
>few|TRBJ2-7|TRBV28|TRBD1
TGTGCCAGCCGGGACAGTCACTACGAGCAGTACTTC
CASRDSHYEQYF
>NA|TRBJ1-1|TRBV20-1|NA
TGCAGTGCTAGGCCTCGATACAGGAGGCTTAGAGTCACGTCCGAAGGCACTGAAGCTTTCTTT
CSARPRYRRLRVTSEGTEAFF
>NA|TRBJ2-2|TRBV6-2/TRBV6-3|TRBD1
TGTGCCAGCTCCTGGCGGGACAGGGGGCCCACCGGGGAGCTGTTTTTT
CASSWRDRGPTGELFF
>once|TRBJ2-5|TRBV27|TRBD1
TGTGCCAGCAGTGCCCGATCCGACAGGGATAAAGGGACCCAGTACTTC
CASSARSDRDKGTQYF
>NA|TRBJ1-1|TRBV13|NA
TGTGCCAGCACCTCTTATTTTCAGGGCCTGACTGAAGCTTTCTTT
CASTSYFQGLTEAFF
>few|TRBJ2-7|TRBV20-1|TRBD2
TGCAGTGCTACCCCGGGACTAGTTTACGAGCAGTACTTC
CSATPGLVYEQYF
>few|TRBJ2-1|TRBV6-5|TRBD1
TGTGCCAGCAGTTACGGGACAGAGCACAATGAGCAGTTCTTC
CASSYGTEHNEQFF
>NA|TRBJ1-1|TRBV29-1|NA
TGCAGCGTTGATGGCAGGAGTTTAGGTGCTGAAGCTTTCTTT
CSVDGRSLGAEAFF
>NA|TRBJ1-1|TRBV29-1|TRBD1
TGCAGCGTTTATCCCGGGACAGGGAATATTCGGAGCACTGAAGCTTTCTTT
CSVYPGTGNIRSTEAFF
>few|TRBJ2-3|TRBV28|NA
TGTGCCAGCAGTTTATCAGGGGACCCAGATACGCAGTATTTT
CASSLSGDPDTQYF
>NA|TRBJ1-2|TRBV20-1|NA
TGCAGTGCTAGTCCGCACACAAATACAGGGTCCTATGGCTACACCTTC
CSASPHTNTGSYGYTF
>NA|TRBJ1-2|TRBV11-2|NA
TGTGCCAGCAGCCCCGGGAGGGTTGACTATGGCTACACCTTC
CASSPGRVDYGYTF
>few|TRBJ2-6|TRBV7-9|TRBD1
TGTGCCAGCAGCTTAAGGGACAGGGTCTTTGGGGCCAACGTCCTGACTTTC
CASSLRDRVFGANVLTF
>NA|TRBJ2-3|TRBV20-1|TRBD2
TGCAGTGCAGCCGTCGGGGGGGGCACAGATACGCAGTATTTT
CSAAVGGGTDTQYF
>few|TRBJ1-2|TRBV12-3/TRBV12-4|NA
TGTGCCAGCAGTTCCGGACGGAAAGGGGGATATGGCTACACCTTC
CASSSGRKGGYGYTF
>few|TRBJ2-1|TRBV5-1|TRBD2
TGCGCCAGCAGCCTCGGTGGGCGGGAGATGGATGAGCAGTTCTTC
CASSLGGREMDEQFF
>few|TRBJ1-2|TRBV5-1|TRBD1
TGCGCCAGCAGCCCCGGGACAGGCCACAACTATGGCTACACCTTC
CASSPGTGHNYGYTF
>many|TRBJ2-7|TRBV6-6|NA
TGTGCTGTGGGGGCAGCCTCCTACGAGCAGTACTTC
CAVGAASYEQYF
>NA|TRBJ2-1|TRBV28|TRBD2
TGTGCCAGCAGTGGTCTAGCGGGCCAGACCAAGAATGAGCAGTTCTTC
CASSGLAGQTKNEQFF
>NA|TRBJ2-1|TRBV6-2/TRBV6-3|TRBD1
TGTGCCAGCAGCCGGGACAGGGTATACAATGAGCAGTTCTTC
CASSRDRVYNEQFF
>few|TRBJ1-1|TRBV20-1|NA
TGCAGTGCTAACGTACAGGGCCGGAGTGACACTGAAGCTTTCTTT
CSANVQGRSDTEAFF
>few|TRBJ2-7|TRBV2|TRBD1
TGTGCCAGCAGTGAAGGGACAGGGGGCCCCACCTCCTACGAGCAGTACTTC
CASSEGTGGPTSYEQYF
>many|TRBJ2-5|TRBV29-1|NA
TGCAGCGTTGAAGTGGCAGATCAAGAGACCCAGTACTTC
CSVEVADQETQYF
>NA|TRBJ2-5|TRBV12-3/TRBV12-4|NA
TGTGCCAGCAGTTTGACGCAGAAAGAGACCCAGTACTTC
CASSLTQKETQYF
>NA|TRBJ2-3|TRBV7-2|TRBD2
TGTGCCAGCAGCTCCAGCGGGAGGGCCACAGATACGCTGTATTTT
CASSSSGRATDTLYF
>NA|TRBJ2-3|TRBV7-9|TRBD2
TGTGCCAGCAGCCTTCAACTAGCGGGGGACACAGATACGCCGTATTTT
CASSLQLAGDTDTPYF
>NA|TRBJ1-6|TRBV3-1|TRBD1
TGTGCCAGCAGCCAAGGGTGGGACAGGGGAGGAACCCTCCACTTT
CASSQGWDRGGTLHF
>NA|TRBJ2-1|TRBV2|NA
TGTGCCAGCAGTGTCCAACGAGAGCAGTTCTTC
CASSVQREQFF
>NA|TRBJ2-3|TRBV12-3/TRBV12-4|NA
TGTGCCTGCAGTTTGGGGACTAGCACAGATACGCAGTATTTT
CACSLGTSTDTQYF
>NA|TRBJ2-3|TRBV9|TRBD2
TGTGCCAGCAGCGTAGCCCCAAGCGGGGTCACAGATACGCAGTATTTT
CASSVAPSGVTDTQYF
>few|TRBJ2-7|TRBV4-1|NA
TGCGCCAGCAGCCAAGATCAGGCCGGGCCCTACGAGCAGTACTTC
CASSQDQAGPYEQYF
>NA|TRBJ2-5|TRBV12-3/TRBV12-4|TRBD2
TGTGCCAGCAGTTGGGCTAGCGGTTGGAGGGAGACCCAGTACTTC
CASSWASGWRETQYF